Listed below are T cell receptor beta chains from one sample, sequenced in a study of blood T cell repertoires in COVID-19. The assay was immunoSEQ multiplex PCR, and TCRdb's table has in-frame clones only and misses some. Of fewer than 200,000 clones in the sample, roughly four fifths were seen once. Sequences were obtained from peripheral blood. Receptors originate from a woman aged 65 to 85 with COVID-19, enrolled during active disease. Each CDR3 is given with its conserved first and last residue. The D gene is left open where the match is weak. Clone size is given for some rows only: seen once, a few or many times, or a class if the clone is expanded.

clone_size	j_call	v_call	d_call	cdr3_aa	cdr3_nt
few	TRBJ2-1	TRBV7-2	TRBD2	CASRRSGTSLDNEQFF	TGTGCCAGCAGGCGTAGCGGGACTAGCCTTGACAATGAGCAGTTCTTC
NA	TRBJ2-4	TRBV5-1	NA	CASSPGTELAKNIQYF	TGCGCCAGCAGCCCAGGGACTGAGCTAGCCAAAAACATTCAGTACTTC
NA	TRBJ2-4	TRBV19	TRBD1	CASTQTGTGQNIQYF	TGTGCCAGTACCCAAACCGGGACAGGGCAAAACATTCAGTACTTC
NA	TRBJ1-2	TRBV5-6	TRBD1	CASTILDRGLYGYTF	TGTGCCAGCACCATTTTGGACAGGGGGCTCTATGGCTACACCTTC
NA	TRBJ2-3	TRBV27	TRBD1	CASSGTAGTDTQYF	TGTGCCAGCAGTGGGACAGCCGGCACAGATACGCAGTATTTT
NA	TRBJ1-2	TRBV19	TRBD1	CASRDSSGKGGRGYTF	TGTGCCAGTAGAGACAGCAGTGGAAAAGGGGGCCGTGGCTACACCTTC
NA	TRBJ2-7	TRBV29-1	TRBD2	CSVGGLAGAYEQYF	TGCAGCGTTGGGGGGCTAGCGGGGGCCTACGAGCAGTACTTC
NA	TRBJ1-1	TRBV6-6	NA	CASSYEGRNSEAFF	TGTGCCAGCAGTTATGAGGGGAGGAATTCTGAAGCTTTCTTT
NA	TRBJ2-5	TRBV7-2	NA	CASSLALFREQETQYF	TGTGCCAGCAGCTTAGCCCTGTTTCGGGAACAAGAGACCCAGTACTTC
few	TRBJ2-2	TRBV11-2	NA	CASSRRTVSNTGELFF	TGTGCCAGCAGCCGTAGGACAGTCTCCAACACCGGGGAGCTGTTTTTT
NA	TRBJ1-6	TRBV19	NA	CARVRVSPGVSPLHF	TGTGCCAGAGTCAGGGTCTCTCCGGGAGTTTCACCCCTCCACTTT
NA	TRBJ2-7	TRBV7-9	TRBD1	CASSPRTGIPYEQYF	TGTGCCAGCAGCCCACGGACAGGGATTCCCTACGAGCAGTACTTC
once	TRBJ2-7	TRBV18	NA	CASSQETVFSYEQYF	TGTGCCAGCTCCCAGGAGACAGTATTCTCCTACGAGCAGTACTTC
NA	TRBJ2-1	TRBV12-3/TRBV12-4	NA	CASSIARGNEQFF	TGTGCCAGCAGTATTGCACGGGGGAATGAGCAGTTCTTC
NA	TRBJ2-1	TRBV3-1/TRBV3-2	NA	CASSQVNGGRPIF	TGTGCCAGCAGCCAAGTCAATGGGGGCCGCCCCATCTTC
once	TRBJ2-3	TRBV6-5	NA	CGVGAAPSDTQYF	TGTGGCGTGGGAGCTGCCCCCAGTGATACGCAGTATTTT
NA	TRBJ2-7	TRBV2	NA	CASSDWDKSSYEQYF	TGTGCCAGCAGTGACTGGGACAAGAGCTCCTACGAGCAGTACTTC
NA	TRBJ2-3	TRBV30	NA	CAGERLAVSDTQYF	TGTGCCGGTGAAAGGCTAGCCGTGTCAGATACGCAGTATTTT
NA	TRBJ1-5	TRBV24-1	TRBD1	CATSDTGTGVQPQHF	TGTGCCACCAGTGACACCGGGACAGGAGTTCAGCCCCAGCATTTT
NA	TRBJ2-1	TRBV19	TRBD2	CASTWGGLGGTASGRMYNEQFF	TGTGCCAGTACTTGGGGCGGCTTAGGGGGGACGGCAAGCGGGAGAATGTACAATGAGCAGTTCTTC
few	TRBJ1-5	TRBV18	TRBD1	CASSPGQGSNQPQHF	TGTGCCAGCTCTCCGGGACAGGGGAGCAATCAGCCCCAGCATTTT
NA	TRBJ2-1	TRBV5-1	TRBD2	CASSLIPPLSGRANEQFF	TGCGCCAGCAGCTTGATTCCCCCCCTTAGCGGGAGGGCGAATGAGCAGTTCTTC
NA	TRBJ2-5	TRBV3-1/TRBV3-2	NA	CASSLSGDRFKETQYF	TGTGCCAGCAGCCTCAGCGGTGACAGGTTTAAAGAGACCCAGTACTTC
NA	TRBJ2-2	TRBV7-2	NA	CASSPTSVVGELFF	TGTGCCAGCAGTCCCACTAGTGTCGTCGGGGAGCTGTTTTTT
NA	TRBJ2-7	TRBV5-1	NA	CASSTGASKDFEQYF	TGCGCCAGCAGCACGGGTGCCTCTAAGGATTTCGAGCAGTACTTC
NA	TRBJ2-2	TRBV2	TRBD1	CASRKETGGRTGELFF	TGTGCCAGCAGGAAGGAGACAGGGGGCAGGACCGGGGAGCTGTTTTTT
few	TRBJ2-7	TRBV6-5	NA	CASTRAGLNEQYF	TGTGCCAGCACTCGGGCGGGTCTAAACGAGCAGTACTTC
once	TRBJ1-3	TRBV5-4	NA	CASSLGGGNTIYF	TGTGCCAGCAGCTTAGGCGGGGGAAACACCATATATTTT
NA	TRBJ2-1	TRBV3-1/TRBV3-2	NA	CASSQSPAGRRYNEQFF	TGTGCCAGCAGCCAATCGCCGGCAGGGCGCAGATACAATGAGCAGTTCTTC
NA	TRBJ1-3	TRBV11-2	NA	CASSLVGTSRSGNTIYF	TGTGCCAGCAGCTTAGTGGGGACATCTCGCTCTGGAAACACCATATATTTT
NA	TRBJ1-6	TRBV2	NA	CASRGGDSRNSPLHF	TGTGCCAGCAGGGGGGGGGATTCGAGGAATTCACCCCTCCACTTT
NA	TRBJ1-5	TRBV27	TRBD1	CASSPVGQGFLSSNQPQHF	TGTGCCAGCAGTCCCGTGGGACAGGGATTTTTGAGTAGCAATCAGCCCCAGCATTTT
NA	TRBJ1-2	TRBV16	NA	CASSPGGAANYGYTF	TGTGCCAGCAGCCCCGGAGGGGCAGCGAACTATGGCTACACCTTC
NA	TRBJ1-1	TRBV7-3	NA	CASSTGQNTEAFF	TGTGCCAGCAGCACCGGACAGAACACTGAAGCTTTCTTT
NA	TRBJ1-6	TRBV5-5	NA	CASSSGIWNSPLHF	TGTGCCAGCAGCTCAGGGATTTGGAATTCACCCCTCCACTTT
NA	TRBJ1-4	TRBV5-4	NA	CASSTEPGRWNEKLFF	TGTGCCAGCAGTACCGAGCCAGGGCGGTGGAATGAAAAACTGTTTTTT
NA	TRBJ2-7	TRBV7-8	TRBD1	CASSQRTGPSREQYF	TGTGCCAGCAGCCAAAGGACAGGGCCGTCAAGGGAGCAGTACTTC
once	TRBJ2-1	TRBV27	TRBD2	CASILRTSVEPVGPYNEQFF	TGTGCCAGCATACTAAGGACTAGCGTAGAACCCGTCGGCCCCTACAATGAGCAGTTCTTC
NA	TRBJ2-1	TRBV5-8	NA	CASSLGPTDRLGEQFF	TGTGCCAGCAGCTTGGGTCCGACTGACCGGCTGGGTGAGCAGTTCTTC
NA	TRBJ2-7	TRBV5-1	NA	CASSFLAGVGEQYF	TGCGCCAGCAGCTTTTTGGCAGGGGTCGGCGAGCAGTACTTC
NA	TRBJ2-3	TRBV19	TRBD2	CASSPQGAGEGSTDTQYF	TGTGCCAGTAGTCCCCAGGGCGCGGGAGAAGGTAGCACAGATACGCAGTATTTT
NA	TRBJ2-5	TRBV5-1	TRBD2	CASSPGLAGVVETQYF	TGCGCCAGCAGCCCCGGACTAGCGGGAGTTGTAGAGACCCAGTACTTC